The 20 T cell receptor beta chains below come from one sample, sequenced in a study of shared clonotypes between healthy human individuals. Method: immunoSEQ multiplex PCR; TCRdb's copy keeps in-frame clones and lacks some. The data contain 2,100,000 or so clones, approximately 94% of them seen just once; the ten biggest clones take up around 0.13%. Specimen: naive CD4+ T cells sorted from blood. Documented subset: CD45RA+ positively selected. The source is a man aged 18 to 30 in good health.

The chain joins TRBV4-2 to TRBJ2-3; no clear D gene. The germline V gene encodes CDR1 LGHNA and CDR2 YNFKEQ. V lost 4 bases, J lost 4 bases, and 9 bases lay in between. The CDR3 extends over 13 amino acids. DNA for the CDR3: TGTGCCAGCAGCCTCTCCCTTTCAGATACGCAGTATTTT. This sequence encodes CASSLSLSDTQYF.

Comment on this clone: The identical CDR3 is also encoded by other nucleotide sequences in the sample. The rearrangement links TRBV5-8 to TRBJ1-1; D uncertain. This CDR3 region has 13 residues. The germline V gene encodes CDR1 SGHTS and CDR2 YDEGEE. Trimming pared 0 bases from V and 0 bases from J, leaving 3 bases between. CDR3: CASSLGMNTEAFF. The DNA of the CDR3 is TGTGCCAGCAGCTTGGGGATGAACACTGAAGCTTTCTTT.

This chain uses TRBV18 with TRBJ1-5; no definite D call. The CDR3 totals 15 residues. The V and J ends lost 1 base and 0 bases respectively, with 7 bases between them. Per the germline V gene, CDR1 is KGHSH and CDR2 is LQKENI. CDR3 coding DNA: TGTGCCAGCTCACCACGGCGGGATAGCAATCAGCCCCAGCATTTT. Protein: CASSPRRDSNQPQHF.

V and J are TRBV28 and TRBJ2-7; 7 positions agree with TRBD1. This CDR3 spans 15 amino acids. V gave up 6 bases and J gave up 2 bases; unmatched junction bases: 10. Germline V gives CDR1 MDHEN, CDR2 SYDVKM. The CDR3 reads CASRKFDRATYEQYF. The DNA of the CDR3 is TGTGCCAGCAGGAAATTCGACAGGGCCACCTACGAGCAGTACTTC.

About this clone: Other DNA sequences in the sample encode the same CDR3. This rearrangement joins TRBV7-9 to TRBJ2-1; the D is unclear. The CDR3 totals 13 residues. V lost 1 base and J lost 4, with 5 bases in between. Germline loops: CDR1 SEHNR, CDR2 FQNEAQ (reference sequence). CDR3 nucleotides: TGTGCCAGCAGCTTAGGGGAATACAATGAGCAGTTCTTC. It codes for CASSLGEYNEQFF.

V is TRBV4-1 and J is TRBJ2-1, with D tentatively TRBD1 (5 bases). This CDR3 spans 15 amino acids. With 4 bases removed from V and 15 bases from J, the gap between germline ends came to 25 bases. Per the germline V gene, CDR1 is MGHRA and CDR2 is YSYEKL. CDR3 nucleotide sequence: TGCGCCAGCAGCCTCTCATCACCTCAGAGGACAACCTGGTTCTTC. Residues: CASSLSSPQRTTWFF.

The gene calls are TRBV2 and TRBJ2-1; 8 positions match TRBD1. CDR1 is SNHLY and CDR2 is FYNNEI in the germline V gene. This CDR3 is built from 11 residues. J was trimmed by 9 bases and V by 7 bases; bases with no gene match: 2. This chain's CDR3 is CASTGGGEQFF. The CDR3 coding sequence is TGTGCCAGCACAGGGGGCGGTGAGCAGTTCTTC.

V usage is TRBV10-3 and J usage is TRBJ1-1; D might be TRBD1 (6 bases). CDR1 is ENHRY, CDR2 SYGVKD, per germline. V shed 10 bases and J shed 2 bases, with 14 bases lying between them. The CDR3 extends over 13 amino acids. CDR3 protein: CASRGGRNTEAFF. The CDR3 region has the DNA TGTGCCAGCAGAGGGGGAAGAAACACTGAAGCTTTCTTT.

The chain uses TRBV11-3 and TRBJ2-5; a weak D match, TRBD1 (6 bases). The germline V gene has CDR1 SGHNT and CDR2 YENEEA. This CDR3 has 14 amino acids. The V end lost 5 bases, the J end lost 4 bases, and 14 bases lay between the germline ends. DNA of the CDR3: TGTGCCAGCAGCCGGACAGAAGGCCCAGAGACCCAGTACTTC. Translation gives CASSRTEGPETQYF.

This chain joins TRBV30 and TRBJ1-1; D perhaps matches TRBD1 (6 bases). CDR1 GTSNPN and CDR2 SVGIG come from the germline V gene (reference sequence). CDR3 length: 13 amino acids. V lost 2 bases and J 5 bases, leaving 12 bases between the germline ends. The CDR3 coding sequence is TGTGCCTGGAGTAAGGGGGGAAAAACTGAAGCTTTCTTT. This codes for CAWSKGGKTEAFF. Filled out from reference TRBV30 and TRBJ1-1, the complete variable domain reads SQTIHQWPATLVQPVGSPLSLECTVEGTSNPNLYWYRQAAGRGLQLLFYSVGIGQISSEVPQNLSASRPQDRQFILSSKKLLLSDSGFYLCAWSKGGKTEAFFGQGTRLTVV.

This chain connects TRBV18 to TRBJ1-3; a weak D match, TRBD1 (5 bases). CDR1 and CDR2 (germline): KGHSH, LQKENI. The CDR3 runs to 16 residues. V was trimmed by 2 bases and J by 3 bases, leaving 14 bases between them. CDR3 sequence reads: CASSPGGTFGGNTIYF. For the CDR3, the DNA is TGTGCCAGCTCACCAGGGGGTACCTTCGGTGGAAACACCATATATTTT.

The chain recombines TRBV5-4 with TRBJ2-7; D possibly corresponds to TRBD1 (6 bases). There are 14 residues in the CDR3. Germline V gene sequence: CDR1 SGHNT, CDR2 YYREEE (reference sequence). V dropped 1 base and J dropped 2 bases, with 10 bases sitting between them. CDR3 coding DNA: TGTGCCAGCAGCTTGCGGCCAGGGGCCTACGAGCAGTACTTC. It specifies CASSLRPGAYEQYF.

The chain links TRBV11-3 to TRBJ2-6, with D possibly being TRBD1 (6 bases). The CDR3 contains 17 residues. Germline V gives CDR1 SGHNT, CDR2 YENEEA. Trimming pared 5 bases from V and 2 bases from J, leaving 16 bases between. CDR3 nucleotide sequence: TGTGCCAGCAGCGCGCACACCCCAGGGGCTGGGGCCAACGTCCTGACTTTC. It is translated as CASSAHTPGAGANVLTF.

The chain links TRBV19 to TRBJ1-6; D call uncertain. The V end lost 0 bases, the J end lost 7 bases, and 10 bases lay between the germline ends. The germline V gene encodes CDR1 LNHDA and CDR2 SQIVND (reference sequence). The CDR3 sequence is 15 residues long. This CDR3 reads CASSIDPTANSPLHF. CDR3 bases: TGTGCCAGTAGTATAGATCCAACGGCCAATTCACCCCTCCACTTT.

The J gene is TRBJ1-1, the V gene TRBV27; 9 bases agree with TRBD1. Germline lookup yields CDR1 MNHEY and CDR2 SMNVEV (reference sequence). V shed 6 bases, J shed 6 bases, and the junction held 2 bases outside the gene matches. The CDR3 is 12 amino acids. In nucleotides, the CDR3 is TGTGCCAGCAGGCGGACAGGGGCTGAAGCTTTCTTT. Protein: CASRRTGAEAFF.

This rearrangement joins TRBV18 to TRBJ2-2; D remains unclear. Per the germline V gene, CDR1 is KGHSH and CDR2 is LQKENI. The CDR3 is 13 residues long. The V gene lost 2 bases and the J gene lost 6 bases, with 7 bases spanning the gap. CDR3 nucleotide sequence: TGTGCCAGCTCACCAGGGCAGGCCGGGGAGCTGTTTTTT. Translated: CASSPGQAGELFF.

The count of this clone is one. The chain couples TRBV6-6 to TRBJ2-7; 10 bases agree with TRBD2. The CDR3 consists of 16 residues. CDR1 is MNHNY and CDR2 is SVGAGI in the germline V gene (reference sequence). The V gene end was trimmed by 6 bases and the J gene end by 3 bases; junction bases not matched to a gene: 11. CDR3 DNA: TGTGCCAGCAGCCCCAGGGCCAGCGGGGGGGTCTACGAGCAGTACTTC. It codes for CASSPRASGGVYEQYF.

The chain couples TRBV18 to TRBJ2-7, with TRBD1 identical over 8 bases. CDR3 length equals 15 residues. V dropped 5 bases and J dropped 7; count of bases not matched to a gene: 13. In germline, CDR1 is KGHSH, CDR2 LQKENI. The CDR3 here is CASSYIQDRAGEQYF. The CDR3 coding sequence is TGTGCCAGCTCATACATCCAGGACAGGGCTGGTGAGCAGTACTTC.

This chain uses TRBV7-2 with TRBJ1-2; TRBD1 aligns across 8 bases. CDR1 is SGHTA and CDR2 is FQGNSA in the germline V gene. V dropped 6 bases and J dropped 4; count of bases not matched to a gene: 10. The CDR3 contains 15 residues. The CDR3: CASRPAQDRAYGYTF. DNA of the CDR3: TGTGCCAGCAGGCCGGCCCAGGACAGGGCCTATGGCTACACCTTC.

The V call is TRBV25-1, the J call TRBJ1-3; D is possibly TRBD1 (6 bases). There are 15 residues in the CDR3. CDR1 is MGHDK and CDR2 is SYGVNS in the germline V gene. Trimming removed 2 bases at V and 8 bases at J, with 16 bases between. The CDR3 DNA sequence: TGTGCCAGCAGTGAACAGGGGAGGACAAGGGACACCATATATTTT. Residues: CASSEQGRTRDTIYF.